This T cell receptor (beta chain) was retrieved from a study of T cells after posttransplantation cyclophosphamide. Whole-study findings and limits: Blood and skin or GI T cell repertoires showed limited TRB overlap.

Busulfan-fludarabine conditioning, marrow transplant, and cyclophosphamide on days +3 and +4 were administered. This CDR3 contains 15 residues. Germline-derived CDR1 and CDR2 are SGHTA and FQGNSA. V gave up 5 bases and J gave up 8 bases; unmatched junction bases: 8. TCRdb keeps only in-frame clones here, not all; method: immunoSEQ multiplex PCR. The data hold around 10,000 clones, with roughly nine tenths observed a single time. Comments on this clone: Its antigen is not identified. This likely came from a read error, as a far larger clone is one base away. This same CDR3 is encoded by further DNA sequences in the sample.

The source material was CD4+ T cells sorted from PBMCs, sampled after allogeneic stem cell transplant with posttransplant cyclophosphamide. The chain carries TRBV7-2 and TRBJ2-1; 11 bases map to TRBD2. The source of this sequence is a young adult male patient who received an allogeneic stem cell transplant from a related donor, was CMV-positive, and had acute GVHD only. Part of the T cell pool may stem from the graft donor. Here the CDR3 reads CASSHLAGGPYEQFF. The CDR3 coding sequence is TGTGCCAGCAGCCATTTAGCGGGGGGGCCGTATGAGCAGTTCTTC. Combining the CDR3 with reference TRBV7-2 and TRBJ2-1 gives the whole variable domain GAGVSQSPSNKVTEKGKDVELRCDPISGHTALYWYRQSLGQGLEFLIYFQGNSAPDKSGLPSDRFSAERTGGSVSTLTIQRTQQEDSAVYLCASSHLAGGPYEQFFGPGTRLTVL.